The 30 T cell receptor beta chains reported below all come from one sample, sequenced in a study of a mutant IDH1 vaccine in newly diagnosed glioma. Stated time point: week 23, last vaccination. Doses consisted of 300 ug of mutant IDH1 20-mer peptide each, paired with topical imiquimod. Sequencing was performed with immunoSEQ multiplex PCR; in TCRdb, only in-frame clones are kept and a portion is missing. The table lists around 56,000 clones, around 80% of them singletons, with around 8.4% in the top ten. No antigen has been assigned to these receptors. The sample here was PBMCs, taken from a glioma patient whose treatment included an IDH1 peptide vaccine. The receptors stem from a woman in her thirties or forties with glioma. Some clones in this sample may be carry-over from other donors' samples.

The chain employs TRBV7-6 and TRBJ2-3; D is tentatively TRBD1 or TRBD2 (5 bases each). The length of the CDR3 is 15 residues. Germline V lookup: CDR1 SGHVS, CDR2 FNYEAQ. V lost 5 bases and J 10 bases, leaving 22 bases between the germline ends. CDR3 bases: TGTGCCAGCAGCCCCCGGGACGGGGATCAATACGCGCAGTATTTT. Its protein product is CASSPRDGDQYAQYF.

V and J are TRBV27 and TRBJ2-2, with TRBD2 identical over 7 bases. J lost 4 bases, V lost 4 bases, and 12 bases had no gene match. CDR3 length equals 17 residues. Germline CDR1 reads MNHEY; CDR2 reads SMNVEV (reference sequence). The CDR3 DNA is TGTGCCAGCAGTTACCCCGGGGGGACTTGGGGCACCGGGGAGCTGTTTTTT. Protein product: CASSYPGGTWGTGELFF.

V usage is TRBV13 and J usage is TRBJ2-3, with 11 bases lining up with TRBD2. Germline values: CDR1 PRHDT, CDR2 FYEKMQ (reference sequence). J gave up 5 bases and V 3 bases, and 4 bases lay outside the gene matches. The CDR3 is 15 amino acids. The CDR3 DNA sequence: TGTGCCAGCAGCTTTAGCGGGGGGGGAGGAGATACGCAGTATTTT. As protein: CASSFSGGGGDTQYF.

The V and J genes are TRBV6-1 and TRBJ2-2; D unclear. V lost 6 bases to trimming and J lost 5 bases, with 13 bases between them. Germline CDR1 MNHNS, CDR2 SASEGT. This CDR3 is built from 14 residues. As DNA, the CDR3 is TGTGCCAGCAGGGCCTCGGTCGCGACCGGGGAGCTGTTTTTT. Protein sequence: CASRASVATGELFF.

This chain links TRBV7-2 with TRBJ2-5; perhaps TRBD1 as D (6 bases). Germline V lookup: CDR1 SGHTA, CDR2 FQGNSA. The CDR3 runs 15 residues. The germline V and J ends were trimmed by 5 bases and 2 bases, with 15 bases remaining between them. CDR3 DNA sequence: TGTGCCAGCAGCCCTGGCAGGGGTCCTCAAGAGACCCAGTACTTC. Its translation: CASSPGRGPQETQYF.

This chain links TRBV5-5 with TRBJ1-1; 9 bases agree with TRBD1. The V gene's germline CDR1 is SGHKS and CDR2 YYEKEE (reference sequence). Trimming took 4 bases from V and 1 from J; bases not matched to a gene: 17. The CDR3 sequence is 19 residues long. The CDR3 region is CASSVPQGAGGSGNTEAFF. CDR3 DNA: TGTGCCAGCAGCGTCCCACAGGGGGCCGGGGGATCGGGGAACACTGAAGCTTTCTTT.

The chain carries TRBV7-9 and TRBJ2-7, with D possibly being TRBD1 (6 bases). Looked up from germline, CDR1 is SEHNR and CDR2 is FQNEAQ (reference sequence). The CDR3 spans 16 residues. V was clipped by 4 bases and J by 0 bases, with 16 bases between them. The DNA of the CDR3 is TGTGCCAGCAGCTCCCCGACCGGGACAACCTCCTACGAGCAGTACTTC. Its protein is CASSSPTGTTSYEQYF.

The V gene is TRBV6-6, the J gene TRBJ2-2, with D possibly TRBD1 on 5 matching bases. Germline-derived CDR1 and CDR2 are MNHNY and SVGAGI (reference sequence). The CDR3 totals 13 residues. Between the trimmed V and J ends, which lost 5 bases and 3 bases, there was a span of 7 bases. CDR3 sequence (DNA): TGTGCCAGCAGTCCGACAGACACCGGGGAGCTGTTTTTT. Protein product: CASSPTDTGELFF.

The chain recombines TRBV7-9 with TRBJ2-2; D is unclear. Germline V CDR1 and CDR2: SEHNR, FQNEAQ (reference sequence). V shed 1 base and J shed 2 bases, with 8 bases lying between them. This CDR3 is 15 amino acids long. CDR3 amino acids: CASSLVGSNTGELFF. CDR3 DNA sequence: TGTGCCAGCAGCTTAGTCGGATCAAACACCGGGGAGCTGTTTTTT. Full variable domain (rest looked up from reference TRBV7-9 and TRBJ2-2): DTGVSQNPRHKITKRGQNVTFRCDPISEHNRLYWYRQTLGQGPEFLTYFQNEAQLEKSRLLSDRFSAERPKGSFSTLEIQRTEQGDSAMYLCASSLVGSNTGELFFGEGSRLTVL.

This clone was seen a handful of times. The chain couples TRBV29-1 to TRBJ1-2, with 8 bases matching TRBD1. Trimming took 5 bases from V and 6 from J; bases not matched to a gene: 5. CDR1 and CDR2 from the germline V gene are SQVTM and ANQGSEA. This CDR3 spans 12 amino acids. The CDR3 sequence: CSVIGQGDGYTF. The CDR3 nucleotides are TGCAGCGTTATCGGACAGGGTGATGGCTACACCTTC. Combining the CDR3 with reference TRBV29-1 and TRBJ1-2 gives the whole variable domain SAVISQKPSRDICQRGTSLTIQCQVDSQVTMMFWYRQQPGQSLTLIATANQGSEATYESGFVIDKFPISRPNLTFSTLTVSNMSPEDSSIYLCSVIGQGDGYTFGSGTRLTVV.

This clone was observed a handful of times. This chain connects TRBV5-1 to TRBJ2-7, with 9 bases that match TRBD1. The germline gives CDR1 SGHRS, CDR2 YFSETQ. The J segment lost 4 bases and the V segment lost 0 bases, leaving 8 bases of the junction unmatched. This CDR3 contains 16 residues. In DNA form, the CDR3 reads TGCGCCAGCAGCTTGGCGGGGACAGGGAACCTATACGAGCAGTACTTC. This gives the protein CASSLAGTGNLYEQYF.

CDR3 in amino acids: CASSPGTGVGSGNTIYF. The CDR3 coding sequence is TGTGCCAGCTCGCCAGGGACAGGGGTCGGCTCTGGAAACACCATATATTTT. This chain joins TRBV18 and TRBJ1-3; 10 bases align to TRBD1. Per germline, CDR1 KGHSH and CDR2 LQKENI. The V and J ends lost 6 bases and 0 bases, in that order; junction bases with no gene match: 8. There are 17 residues in the CDR3.

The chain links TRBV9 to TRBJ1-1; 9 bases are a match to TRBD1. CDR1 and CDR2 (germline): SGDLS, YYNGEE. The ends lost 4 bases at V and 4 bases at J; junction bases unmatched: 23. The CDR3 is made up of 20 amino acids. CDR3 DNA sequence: TGTGCCAGCAGCCCGAGAGGGGGTCTCCGGGACAGGGAAGCGGGCACTGAAGCTTTCTTT. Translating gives CASSPRGGLRDREAGTEAFF.

The chain's CDR3 is CASSEAHESWGTDTQYF. In DNA, the CDR3 is TGTGCCAGCAGTGAAGCCCATGAGTCGTGGGGCACAGATACGCAGTATTTT. This sequence joins TRBV2 and TRBJ2-3; D unclear. Germline-derived CDR1 and CDR2 are SNHLY and FYNNEI. Trimming removed 0 bases from V and 1 base from J, with 14 bases in between. The CDR3 contains 17 residues.

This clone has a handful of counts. CDR3 amino acids: CASSFQRGDQETQYF. CDR3 in DNA: TGTGCCAGCAGCTTCCAGCGGGGGGACCAAGAGACCCAGTACTTC. This chain connects TRBV5-4 to TRBJ2-5, with 9 bases aligning to TRBD2. The CDR3 extends over 15 amino acids. Germline CDR1 reads SGHNT; CDR2 reads YYREEE (reference sequence). The V and J ends lost 2 bases and 0 bases, in that order; junction bases with no gene match: 2.

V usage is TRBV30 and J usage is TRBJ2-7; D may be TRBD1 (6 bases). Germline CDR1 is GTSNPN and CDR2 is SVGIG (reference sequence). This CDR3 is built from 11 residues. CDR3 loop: CASQGGYEQYF. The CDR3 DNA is TGTGCATCACAGGGCGGTTACGAGCAGTACTTC.

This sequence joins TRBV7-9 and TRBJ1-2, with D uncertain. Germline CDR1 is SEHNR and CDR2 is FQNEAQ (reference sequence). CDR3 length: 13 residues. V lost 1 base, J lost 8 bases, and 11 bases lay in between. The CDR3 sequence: CASSLDRHGGYTF. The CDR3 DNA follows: TGTGCCAGCAGCTTAGATCGCCATGGCGGCTACACCTTC.

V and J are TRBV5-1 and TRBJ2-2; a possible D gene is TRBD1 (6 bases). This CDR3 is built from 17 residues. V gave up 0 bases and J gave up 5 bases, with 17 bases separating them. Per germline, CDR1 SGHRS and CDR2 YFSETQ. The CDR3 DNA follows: TGCGCCAGCAGCTTGGATATTAGCAGGGGCTTGACCGGGGAGCTGTTTTTT. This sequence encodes CASSLDISRGLTGELFF.

The CDR3 is CASSFLPDSYEQYF. The CDR3 DNA follows: TGTGCCAGCAGCTTCCTTCCCGATTCCTACGAGCAGTACTTC. The rearrangement links TRBV5-4 to TRBJ2-7; D is uncertain. Germline CDR1 and CDR2: SGHNT and YYREEE (reference sequence). The CDR3 spans 14 residues. Trimming left V 2 bases short and J 1 base short, with 10 bases between.

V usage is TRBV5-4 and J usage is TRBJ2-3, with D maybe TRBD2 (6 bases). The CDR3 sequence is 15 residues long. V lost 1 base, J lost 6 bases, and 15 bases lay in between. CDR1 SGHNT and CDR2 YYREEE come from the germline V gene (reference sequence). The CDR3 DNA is TGTGCCAGCAGCTTGAACCCAGCGGGCCGGGATACGCAGTATTTT. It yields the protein CASSLNPAGRDTQYF.

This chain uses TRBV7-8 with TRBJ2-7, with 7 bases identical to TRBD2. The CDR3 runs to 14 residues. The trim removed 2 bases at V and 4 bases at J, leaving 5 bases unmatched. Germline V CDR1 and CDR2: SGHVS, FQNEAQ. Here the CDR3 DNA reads TGTGCCAGCAGCTTAAAGGGACTACTATACGAGCAGTACTTC. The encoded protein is CASSLKGLLYEQYF.

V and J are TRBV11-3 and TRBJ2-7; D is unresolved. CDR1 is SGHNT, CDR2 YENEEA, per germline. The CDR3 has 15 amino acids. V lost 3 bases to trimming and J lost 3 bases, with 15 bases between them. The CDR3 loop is CASSFGGPGNYEQYF. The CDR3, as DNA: TGTGCCAGCAGCTTCGGTGGGCCTGGAAACTACGAGCAGTACTTC.

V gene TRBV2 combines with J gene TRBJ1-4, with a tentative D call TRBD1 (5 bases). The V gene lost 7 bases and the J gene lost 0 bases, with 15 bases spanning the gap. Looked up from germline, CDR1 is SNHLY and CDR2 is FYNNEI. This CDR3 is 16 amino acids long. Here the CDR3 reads CASISGGGTTNEKLFF. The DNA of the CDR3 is TGTGCCAGCATATCGGGGGGTGGAACAACTAATGAAAAACTGTTTTTT.

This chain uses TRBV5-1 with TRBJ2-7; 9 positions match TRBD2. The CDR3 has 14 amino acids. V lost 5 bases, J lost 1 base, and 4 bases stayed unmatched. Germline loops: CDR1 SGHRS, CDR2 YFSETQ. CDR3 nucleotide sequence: TGCGCCAGCAGGCTAGCGGGGCTTTCCTACGAGCAGTACTTC. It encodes CASRLAGLSYEQYF.

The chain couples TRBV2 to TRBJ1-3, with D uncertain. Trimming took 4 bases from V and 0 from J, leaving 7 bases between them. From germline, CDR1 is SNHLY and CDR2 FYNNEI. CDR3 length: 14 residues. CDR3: CASSGTTSGNTIYF. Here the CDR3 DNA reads TGTGCCAGCAGTGGTACAACCTCTGGAAACACCATATATTTT.

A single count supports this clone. This CDR3 reads CAWSRPPRLAGTYEQYF. CDR3 nucleotides: TGTGCCTGGAGCCGTCCTCCCAGACTAGCGGGGACCTACGAGCAGTACTTC. The V and J genes are TRBV30 and TRBJ2-5; 11 bases map to TRBD2. The assigned J gene may be wrong: the sequence end matches TRBJ2-7 better. Germline CDR1 GTSNPN, CDR2 SVGIG (reference sequence). This CDR3 is 17 amino acids long.

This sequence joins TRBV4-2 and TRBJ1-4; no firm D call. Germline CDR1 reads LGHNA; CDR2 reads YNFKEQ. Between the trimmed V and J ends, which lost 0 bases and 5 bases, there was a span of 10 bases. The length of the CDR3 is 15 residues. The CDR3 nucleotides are TGTGCCAGCAGCCAAGAACCCAGGAGCAATGAAAAACTGTTTTTT. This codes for CASSQEPRSNEKLFF.

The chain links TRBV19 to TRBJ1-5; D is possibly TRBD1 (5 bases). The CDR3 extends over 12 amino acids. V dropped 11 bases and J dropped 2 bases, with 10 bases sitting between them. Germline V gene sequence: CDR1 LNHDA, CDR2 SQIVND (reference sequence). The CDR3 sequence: CAGGWGNQPQHF. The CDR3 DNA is TGTGCCGGGGGTTGGGGCAATCAGCCCCAGCATTTT.

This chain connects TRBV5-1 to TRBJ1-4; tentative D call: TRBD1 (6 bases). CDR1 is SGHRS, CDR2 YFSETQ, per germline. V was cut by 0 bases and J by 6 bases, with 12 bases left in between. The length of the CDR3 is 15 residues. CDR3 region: CASSLEQGHYEKLFF. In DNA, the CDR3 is TGCGCCAGCAGCTTGGAACAGGGACACTATGAAAAACTGTTTTTT.

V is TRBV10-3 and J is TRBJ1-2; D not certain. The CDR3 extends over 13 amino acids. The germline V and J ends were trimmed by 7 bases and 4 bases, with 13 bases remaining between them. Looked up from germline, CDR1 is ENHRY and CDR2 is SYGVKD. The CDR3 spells CAITAGRGYGYTF. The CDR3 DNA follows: TGTGCCATCACTGCCGGACGGGGCTATGGCTACACCTTC.